A single sample gave rise to the 6 T cell receptor beta chains below, sequenced in a study of OX40 agonist ivuxolimab in advanced cancers. Library prep was done by the immunoSEQ multiplex PCR assay. The table comes from immuneACCESS by way of TCRdb, which keeps in-frame sequences with V and J called. Part of the clones is missing from these tables; in studies checked, under half for an unresolved V gene and the rest for unknown reasons. A total of around 60,000 clones appear in this sample, under 90% of them only once. The biggest ten clones account for more than 1.4% of the sample. The starting material was CD4+ or CD8+ T cells sorted from blood, obtained in a trial of the OX40 agonist ivuxolimab. The source is an adult with an advanced solid tumor such as melanoma, head and neck, liver or kidney cancer.

The rearrangement links TRBV4-1 to TRBJ1-2; D is unclear. This CDR3 spans 15 amino acids. The germline gives CDR1 MGHRA, CDR2 YSYEKL. The germline V and J ends were trimmed by 5 bases and 4 bases, with 17 bases remaining between them. The CDR3 here is CASSARRFDSYGYTF. CDR3 in DNA: TGCGCCAGCAGCGCAAGAAGATTCGACTCCTATGGCTACACCTTC.

V usage is TRBV9 and J usage is TRBJ2-3, with a tentative D call TRBD1 (5 bases). With 1 base removed from V and 0 bases from J, the gap between germline ends came to 9 bases. CDR3 length: 15 amino acids. Germline V CDR1 and CDR2: SGDLS, YYNGEE. CDR3 protein: CASSVKAGSTDTQYF. CDR3 coding DNA: TGTGCCAGCAGCGTAAAAGCAGGGAGCACAGATACGCAGTATTTT.

This clone appeared a single time. V gene TRBV28 combines with J gene TRBJ2-7; possibly TRBD1 for D (6 bases). The germline V and J ends were trimmed by 5 bases and 0 bases, with 14 bases remaining between them. Germline CDR1 MDHEN, CDR2 SYDVKM. The CDR3 runs to 15 residues. CDR3: CASSPQGFSSYEQYF. CDR3 nucleotide sequence: TGTGCCAGCAGTCCCCAGGGGTTTAGCTCCTACGAGCAGTACTTC.

The chain combines TRBV7-3 with TRBJ2-3; D not certain. The CDR3 is 12 residues long. Germline loops: CDR1 SGHTA, CDR2 FQGTGA. V was shortened by 3 bases and J by 5 bases, with 6 bases between the two germline ends. The CDR3 protein is CASSFYGDTQYF. DNA of the CDR3: TGTGCCAGCAGCTTTTACGGAGATACGCAGTATTTT.

V gene TRBV7-8 combines with J gene TRBJ2-3; 8 positions match TRBD2. The V segment lost 1 base and the J segment 5 bases; nucleotides outside the gene matches: 2. This CDR3 is 14 amino acids long. CDR1 is SGHVS and CDR2 is FQNEAQ in the germline V gene. This CDR3 reads CASSLEAGVDTQYF. In DNA form, the CDR3 reads TGTGCCAGCAGCTTAGAAGCGGGGGTAGATACGCAGTATTTT. The full variable domain, with the rest looked up from reference TRBV7-8 and TRBJ2-3, is GAGVSQSPRYKVAKRGQDVALRCDPISGHVSLFWYQQALGQGPEFLTYFQNEAQLDKSGLPSDRFFAERPEGSVSTLKIQRTQQEDSAVYLCASSLEAGVDTQYFGPGTRLTVL.

This clone showed up just once. The chain has TRBV30 and TRBJ2-5; no clear D gene. V was cut by 2 bases and J by 5 bases, with 12 bases left in between. The CDR3 runs to 13 residues. Germline values: CDR1 GTSNPN, CDR2 SVGIG (reference sequence). The CDR3 DNA follows: TGTGCCTGGAGTCCCGGGTCCCCGGAGACCCAGTACTTC. Its translation is CAWSPGSPETQYF.